This T cell receptor (beta chain) was sequenced during a study of blood T cell repertoires in COVID-19. Turning to the study itself: The samples span acute and convalescent COVID-19 from the United States, Italy and Spain. Nucleic acid was either cDNA or gDNA, and it came from T cells, B-cell-depleted T cells, or PBMCs.

Germline loops: CDR1 LNHDA, CDR2 SQIVND (reference sequence). CDR3 length equals 14 residues. Trimming cost V 8 bases and J 7 bases, with 20 bases left between them. In the authors' workflow: Quantification of nucleated cells was approximated via reference gene primer amplification. Only in-frame clones appear in the TCRdb table, and some are missing; sequencing was by immunoSEQ multiplex PCR. V and J calls and clone size are those listed in that table; D and trimming were worked out from the DNA. The sample holds more than 110,000 clones; 70% to 80% are singletons and the top ten take approximately 4%.

The sequence was obtained from a man aged 60-69 years with acute or convalescent COVID-19. This chain links TRBV19 with TRBJ1-2; D uncertain. The specimen sequenced was peripheral blood. CDR3 sequence: CASRQGGSDPGYTF. The CDR3 bases are TGTGCCAGTCGTCAAGGAGGAAGTGATCCTGGCTACACCTTC.